These T cell receptor beta chains were read from a single sample in a study of T cell changes during pregnancy in multiple sclerosis. This table comes from immunoSEQ multiplex PCR, and its TCRdb copy is limited to in-frame clones, with some not included. The sample holds around 20,000 clones, 91% seen once. The sample in question was CD4+ T cells from peripheral blood mononuclear cells, obtained in the third trimester of pregnancy. The origin of the receptors is a female donor in good health, enrolled as a control in a pregnancy study. Both conserved end residues are part of each CDR3. Fields, in order: D gene, V gene, clone size, J gene, CDR3 DNA, CDR3 protein. The D gene is left open where the match is weak. Not every row has a clone size; where given, it reads once, few, many or a size class.

NA	TRBV15	NA	TRBJ2-7	TGTGCCACCAGCAGAGATTCATTCTACGAGCAGTACTTC	CATSRDSFYEQYF
NA	TRBV6-1	NA	TRBJ2-7	TGTGCCAGCAGTCCAACCTCAGGACACTACTACGAGCAGTACTTC	CASSPTSGHYYEQYF
TRBD1	TRBV5-3	NA	TRBJ2-3	TGTGCCAGAAGCCGTTCCGGACAGGGGGCCAGGGAAGGCACAGATACGCAGTATTTT	CARSRSGQGAREGTDTQYF
TRBD1	TRBV5-6	NA	TRBJ2-6	TGTGCCAGCAGCCCGGGACAGGGGGCGGTCCTGACTGGGGCCAACGTCCTGACTTTC	CASSPGQGAVLTGANVLTF
TRBD2	TRBV7-2	NA	TRBJ2-3	TGTGCCAGCAGCCGTCTGCCTAGCGGGGGGGCGAGGTATTTT	CASSRLPSGGARYF
NA	TRBV18	NA	TRBJ1-1	TGTGCCAGCTCACCAGGCAACAGGGTCCAAGCTTTCTTT	CASSPGNRVQAFF
NA	TRBV6-5	NA	TRBJ1-1	TGTGCCAGCAGTTACGGGGCTTGGGGAGGCACTGAAGCTTTCTTT	CASSYGAWGGTEAFF
TRBD1	TRBV7-9	NA	TRBJ1-6	TGTGCCAGCAGCATCACAGGGGATGGTTCACCCCTCCACTTT	CASSITGDGSPLHF
NA	TRBV11-2	NA	TRBJ2-7	TGTGCCAGCAGCCTCACGAGGTTCTACGAGCAGTACTTC	CASSLTRFYEQYF
TRBD1	TRBV28	NA	TRBJ2-4	TGTGCCAGCAGTTCCCTGGACAGGGGGACGGTGGACATTCAGTACTTC	CASSSLDRGTVDIQYF
TRBD1	TRBV10-1	NA	TRBJ2-7	TGCGCCAGCAGAGGGGGACAGGGATTCTACGAGCAGTACTTC	CASRGGQGFYEQYF
TRBD1	TRBV6-1	NA	TRBJ2-7	TGTGCCAGCAGTGAACCACCTCGGGACAGGGGCGAGCAGTACTTC	CASSEPPRDRGEQYF
TRBD2	TRBV9	NA	TRBJ2-1	TGTGCCAGCAGCCCAACGACCCTAGCGGGAGGGGATGAGCAGTTCTTC	CASSPTTLAGGDEQFF
NA	TRBV19	NA	TRBJ1-1	TGTGCCAGTAGTGCCTCACGGTGGGCTTTCTTT	CASSASRWAFF
NA	TRBV6-5	NA	TRBJ2-7	TGTGCCAGCAGTACCGGGGGTGCCTACGAGCAGTACTTC	CASSTGGAYEQYF
TRBD2	TRBV6-6	NA	TRBJ2-1	TGTGCCAGCATTGGCGGGAGTAAAGACAACAATGAGCAGTTCTTC	CASIGGSKDNNEQFF
TRBD1	TRBV28	NA	TRBJ2-1	TGTGCCAGCAGTTCTCACAGGGGCAGCGATGAGCAGTTCTTC	CASSSHRGSDEQFF
TRBD1	TRBV29-1	NA	TRBJ2-2	TGCAGCACTAGACAGGGGGGGACCGGGGAGCTGTTTTTT	CSTRQGGTGELFF
NA	TRBV5-5	NA	TRBJ1-1	TGTGCCAGCAGCTTGCAGGGGAACACTGAAGCTTTCTTT	CASSLQGNTEAFF
NA	TRBV7-9	NA	TRBJ1-2	TGTGCCAGCAGCTTAGGGCTGGGGAGCGGTAATGGCTACACCTTC	CASSLGLGSGNGYTF
TRBD2	TRBV5-3	NA	TRBJ2-7	TGTGCCAGAAGCGCTCCGGGACTAGCGGGAACGTACGAGCAGTACTTC	CARSAPGLAGTYEQYF
TRBD1	TRBV25-1	NA	TRBJ1-2	TGTGCCAGCAGTGATGTCGTAGGACAGGGGGGAGGCCGGGGCTACACCTTC	CASSDVVGQGGGRGYTF
NA	TRBV25-1	NA	TRBJ2-6	TGTGCCAGCAGTGAACCAGGGGCCAACGTCCTGACTTTC	CASSEPGANVLTF
NA	TRBV30	NA	TRBJ1-1	TGTGCTCGGGGAGTTGACACTGAAGCTTTCTTT	CARGVDTEAFF
TRBD2	TRBV5-8	NA	TRBJ2-3	TGTGCCAGCAGCTTGAGCGGGGGGGCTCTCTATACGCAGTATTTT	CASSLSGGALYTQYF
TRBD1	TRBV5-6	NA	TRBJ1-1	TGTGCCAGCACGTCAACAGGGGCAAGAGGCACTGAAGCTTTCTTT	CASTSTGARGTEAFF
TRBD1	TRBV19	NA	TRBJ2-3	TGTGCCAGTAGTACCACCGGGACAGGGATCACAGATACGCAGTATTTT	CASSTTGTGITDTQYF
NA	TRBV9	NA	TRBJ1-2	TGTGCCAGCAGCGTAGGCAGGGGTAGCTACACCTTC	CASSVGRGSYTF
TRBD1	TRBV19	NA	TRBJ1-1	TGTGCCAGTAGGGACAGGGGGACCACTGAAGCTTTCTTT	CASRDRGTTEAFF
NA	TRBV5-1	NA	TRBJ1-2	TGCGCCAGCAGCCCGACCTTGACACTCACTAACTATGGCTACACCTTC	CASSPTLTLTNYGYTF
TRBD1	TRBV29-1	NA	TRBJ1-2	TGCAGCGTTGGGATCGGAGGGACAGGCCCTACCTATGGCTACACCTTC	CSVGIGGTGPTYGYTF
TRBD2	TRBV9	few	TRBJ2-2	TGTGCCAGCAGCCCCAGACCTAGCGGGGGGGTCACCGGGGAGCTGTTTTTT	CASSPRPSGGVTGELFF
NA	TRBV15	NA	TRBJ2-3	TGTGCCACCAGCAGGGACATTGGCACAGATACGCAGTATTTT	CATSRDIGTDTQYF
TRBD1	TRBV2	NA	TRBJ1-6	TGTGCCAGCAGTGAGACAGGGGTCTATAATTCACCCCTCCACTTT	CASSETGVYNSPLHF
NA	TRBV19	NA	TRBJ2-1	TGTGCCAGTAGTCTCTCTTGGGGGGAAGAGCAGTTCTTC	CASSLSWGEEQFF
NA	TRBV18	NA	TRBJ2-5	TGTGCCAGCTCCCCAGGGACAAAGCAAGAGACCCAGTACTTC	CASSPGTKQETQYF
NA	TRBV10-3	NA	TRBJ1-2	TGTGCCATCAGATGGGAGAGAAATTTTAACTATGGCTACACCTTC	CAIRWERNFNYGYTF
TRBD2	TRBV19	NA	TRBJ2-2	TGTGCCAGTAGTGCCTCTAGCGGCAGGGTGGCGGAGCTGTTTTTT	CASSASSGRVAELFF
NA	TRBV5-1	few	TRBJ1-3	TGCGCCAGCAGCCTATCCGGGACAACTGGAAACACCATATATTTT	CASSLSGTTGNTIYF
TRBD1	TRBV11-2	NA	TRBJ1-2	TGTGCCAGCAGCTCAACCAGGGACAGGGGGGGATTGGAAGGCTACACCTTC	CASSSTRDRGGLEGYTF
NA	TRBV27	NA	TRBJ2-7	TGTGCCAGCAGTTTATCGGGACACGGGGACAACGGGCAGTACTTC	CASSLSGHGDNGQYF
TRBD2	TRBV6-5	NA	TRBJ2-7	TGTGCCAGCAGCCAATCTAGCGGGAGCTCCTACGAGCAGTACTTC	CASSQSSGSSYEQYF
TRBD2	TRBV29-1	NA	TRBJ2-3	TGCAGCGTCCTCGGACTAGCGGGAGATACGCAGTATTTT	CSVLGLAGDTQYF
TRBD2	TRBV10-2	few	TRBJ2-7	TGCGCCAGCAGTGAGTTAGCGGGGGGGCCGGGTGAGCAGTACTTC	CASSELAGGPGEQYF
NA	TRBV9	NA	TRBJ1-3	TGTGCCAGCAGTCCTACAGGGGGAAACACCATATATTTT	CASSPTGGNTIYF
TRBD2	TRBV7-3	NA	TRBJ2-1	TGTGCCAGCAGCTTAACGGGGGGTTGGCGGGGGGGCTCGAGCTCCTACAATGAGCAGTTCTTC	CASSLTGGWRGGSSSYNEQFF